This TCR beta chain was sequenced for a study of cytomegalovirus exposure and HLA in healthy donors. The study's findings and limits: A later analysis revealed that TCR association rates differed between HLA loci, peaking at DRB1 and bottoming out at HLA-C. V- and J-gene trimming of TCR beta was linked (in a later analysis) to a missense DCLRE1C variant.

Germline V CDR1 and CDR2: SGHTS, YDEGEE. The CDR3 sequence is 16 residues long. With 6 bases removed from V and 13 bases from J, the gap between germline ends came to 26 bases. PCR used 60 Vbeta primers and 13 Jbeta primers. The repertoire was sequenced with immunoSEQ multiplex PCR; TCRdb's copy has only in-frame clones and lacks some. The sample gives 110,000 or so clones, roughly 80% of which show up once; approximately 2.5% is in the top ten. Worth noting for this clone: The antigen is unknown.

The receptor's source is a female donor in good health and CMV-seronegative. This chain links TRBV5-8 with TRBJ1-6; no definite D call. Source material: PBMCs. In nucleotides, the CDR3 is TGTGCCAGCACCCGACATGCCTCCGGAGGGTATACCCCCCTCCACTTT. This codes for CASTRHASGGYTPLHF.